These 23 T cell receptor beta chains originate from one sample sequenced in a study of OX40 agonist ivuxolimab in advanced cancers. Sequencing used immunoSEQ multiplex PCR; TCRdb keeps in-frame clones, though not all of them. Here the sample spans roughly 36,000 clones, around 90% being singletons. The specimen was CD4+ or CD8+ T cells sorted from blood, collected in a trial of the OX40 agonist ivuxolimab. All receptors come from an adult with an advanced solid tumor such as melanoma, head and neck, liver or kidney cancer.

This clone has just a few counts. This chain uses TRBV4-3 with TRBJ2-1, with 11 bases that match TRBD2. Trimming at V came to 3 bases and at J to 5 bases, leaving 6 bases not matched to a gene. The CDR3 totals 16 residues. The germline V gene encodes CDR1 LGHNA and CDR2 YSLEER. The CDR3 region is CASSQILAGGHNEQFF. CDR3 DNA sequence: TGCGCCAGCAGCCAGATTCTAGCGGGAGGTCACAATGAGCAGTTCTTC.

This clone was seen once. V is TRBV6-5 and J is TRBJ2-1; D is undetermined. Germline V gene lookup returns CDR1 MNHEY and CDR2 SVGAGI. There are 15 residues in the CDR3. The V end lost 0 bases, the J end lost 0 bases, and 6 bases lay between the germline ends. The CDR3 coding sequence is TGTGCCAGCAGTTACTCGGGGTACTCCTACAATGAGCAGTTCTTC. It encodes CASSYSGYSYNEQFF.

V is TRBV18 and J is TRBJ1-5; D is undetermined. The ends were cut back, 3 bases at V and 6 bases at J, with 15 bases in the middle. The CDR3 spans 15 residues. The germline V gene has CDR1 KGHSH and CDR2 LQKENI. In DNA, the CDR3 is TGTGCCAGCTCACCCTCGGATAACTATGCTCAGCCCCAGCATTTT. Its translation: CASSPSDNYAQPQHF.

The J gene is TRBJ1-2, the V gene TRBV28, with unresolved D. This CDR3 contains 12 residues. Deletions cut 2 bases from V and 5 bases from J, with 6 bases between. The germline gives CDR1 MDHEN, CDR2 SYDVKM. CDR3 sequence: CASSLQRYGYTF. The CDR3 DNA reads TGTGCCAGCAGTTTACAGAGATATGGCTACACCTTC.

This clone was observed once. The gene calls are TRBV7-3 and TRBJ2-1, with D unresolved. The CDR3 has 14 residues. From germline, CDR1 is SGHTA and CDR2 FQGTGA. V was pared by 2 bases and J by 8 bases, with 13 bases between. The CDR3 sequence: CASSLYQRPHEQFF. CDR3 bases: TGTGCCAGCAGCTTATACCAGCGTCCCCATGAGCAGTTCTTC.

V is TRBV11-2 and J is TRBJ2-3; perhaps TRBD1 as D (6 bases). The germline V and J ends were trimmed by 1 base and 6 bases, with 11 bases remaining between them. The CDR3 covers 14 residues. Germline loops: CDR1 SGHAT, CDR2 FQNNGV. The DNA for the CDR3 is TGTGCCAGCAGCTTAGTTGGGGGCATGGATACGCAGTATTTT. It codes for CASSLVGGMDTQYF.

The chain is built from TRBV6-5 and TRBJ1-5; a weak D match, TRBD1 (5 bases). Germline CDR1 MNHEY, CDR2 SVGAGI. This CDR3 is 14 amino acids long. V lost 6 bases to trimming and J lost 5 bases, with 14 bases between them. CDR3 sequence (DNA): TGTGCCAGCAGCGGATTCCGGGGCGATCAGCCCCAGCATTTT. This codes for CASSGFRGDQPQHF.

This chain links TRBV30 with TRBJ1-1, with no clear D. CDR3 length equals 13 residues. CDR1 is GTSNPN and CDR2 is SVGIG in the germline V gene (reference sequence). The V gene lost 4 bases and the J gene lost 6 bases, with 15 bases spanning the gap. The CDR3 sequence: CAWMDQDSSEAFF. CDR3 coding DNA: TGTGCCTGGATGGACCAGGATAGCTCTGAAGCTTTCTTT.

This rearrangement joins TRBV19 to TRBJ2-3; D is uncertain. The CDR3 covers 12 residues. Trimming pared 6 bases from V and 0 bases from J, leaving 4 bases between. CDR1 is LNHDA and CDR2 is SQIVND in the germline V gene (reference sequence). Written as DNA, the CDR3 is TGTGCCAGTAGCGGGAGCACAGATACGCAGTATTTT. Translation gives CASSGSTDTQYF.

The CDR3 is CASSLSHSGGRAKYNEQFF. As DNA, the CDR3 is TGTGCCAGCAGCTTAAGTCACAGTGGCGGGAGGGCCAAGTACAATGAGCAGTTCTTC. The chain joins TRBV11-2 to TRBJ2-1; 9 bases match TRBD2. The J segment lost 4 bases and the V segment lost 2 bases, leaving 15 bases of the junction unmatched. CDR1 is SGHAT, CDR2 FQNNGV, per germline. The CDR3 runs to 19 residues.

The chain links TRBV5-6 to TRBJ2-3, with D maybe TRBD2 (6 bases). The V end was cut by 2 bases, the J end by 8 bases, with 18 bases between. Germline loops: CDR1 SGHDT, CDR2 YYEEEE. The CDR3 runs to 15 residues. The CDR3 spells CASSLPGVGGFTQYF. The CDR3 DNA reads as TGTGCCAGCAGCTTACCGGGAGTAGGTGGCTTTACGCAGTATTTT.

This clone was observed a few times. The gene calls are TRBV9 and TRBJ2-5; D is possibly TRBD2 (5 bases). The germline V gene has CDR1 SGDLS and CDR2 YYNGEE. This CDR3 region has 15 residues. Trimming pared 0 bases from V and 5 bases from J, leaving 14 bases between. CDR3 region: CASSVGNGRGETQYF. CDR3 in DNA: TGTGCCAGCAGCGTAGGAAATGGCAGAGGGGAGACCCAGTACTTC.

CDR3 DNA: TGCGCCAGCAGCCGAGGTGCAGCAATGGGAAACACTGAAGCTTTCTTT. It translates to CASSRGAAMGNTEAFF. This rearrangement joins TRBV4-1 to TRBJ1-1; D is uncertain. The CDR3 consists of 16 residues. Germline V lookup: CDR1 MGHRA, CDR2 YSYEKL. Trimming pared 4 bases from V and 2 bases from J, leaving 17 bases between.

This sequence joins TRBV5-1 and TRBJ2-2; 7 bases line up with TRBD2. The V and J ends lost 0 bases and 2 bases, in that order; junction bases with no gene match: 7. CDR3 size: 17 residues. From germline, CDR1 is SGHRS and CDR2 YFSETQ. The CDR3 sequence is CASSLGASGLNTGELFF. The DNA of the CDR3 is TGCGCCAGCAGCTTGGGGGCTAGCGGACTAAACACCGGGGAGCTGTTTTTT.

The chain is built from TRBV4-2 and TRBJ2-3; 11 bases fit TRBD2. The V gene's germline CDR1 is LGHNA and CDR2 YNFKEQ. The CDR3 totals 16 residues. J was trimmed by 6 bases and V by 3 bases; bases with no gene match: 8. In nucleotides, the CDR3 is TGTGCCAGCAGCCAGGAGACTAGCGGGGCCTCGGATACGCAGTATTTT. Translated: CASSQETSGASDTQYF.

This clone occurred a few times. The chain carries TRBV5-8 and TRBJ2-2; TRBD1 or TRBD2 may be the D gene (5 bases each). The ends were cut back, 4 bases at V and 5 bases at J, with 12 bases in the middle. This CDR3 contains 14 residues. The V gene's germline CDR1 is SGHTS and CDR2 YDEGEE. The CDR3 is CASSPRGRTGELFF. The CDR3, as DNA: TGTGCCAGCAGCCCTCGGGGACGGACCGGGGAGCTGTTTTTT.

This chain connects TRBV19 to TRBJ1-1, with 9 bases aligning to TRBD1. CDR3 length: 17 residues. CDR1 and CDR2 from the germline V gene are LNHDA and SQIVND (reference sequence). V dropped 4 bases and J dropped 6; count of bases not matched to a gene: 15. CDR3 in DNA: TGTGCCAGTAGTACAGGGGCTACAGGGGGCGTCTTATCTGAAGCTTTCTTT. As protein: CASSTGATGGVLSEAFF.

This clone appeared a single time. This chain uses TRBV30 with TRBJ1-2; TRBD1 matches 12 bases. The CDR3 loop spans 20 amino acids. Germline trimming cut 2 bases from V and 0 bases from J; bases unmatched to any gene: 16. The germline gives CDR1 GTSNPN, CDR2 SVGIG (reference sequence). The CDR3 nucleotides read TGTGCCTGGAGTCGAAGCCCCCTAGGGACAGGGGGCTTCACTAACTATGGCTACACCTTC. Translation: CAWSRSPLGTGGFTNYGYTF.

The gene calls are TRBV18 and TRBJ2-1, with 7 bases identical to TRBD1. V dropped 0 bases and J dropped 8; count of bases not matched to a gene: 7. Germline V CDR1 and CDR2: KGHSH, LQKENI. This CDR3 contains 15 residues. The CDR3, as DNA: TGTGCCAGCTCACCACCGATAGGGGGCATCGATGAGCAGTTCTTC. Translated: CASSPPIGGIDEQFF.

The sample holds one count of this clone. The V gene is TRBV11-2, the J gene TRBJ2-1, with TRBD1 as a possible D gene (5 bases). The CDR3 runs to 17 residues. Looked up from germline, CDR1 is SGHAT and CDR2 is FQNNGV. V lost 5 bases, J lost 5 bases, and 22 bases lay in between. In DNA, the CDR3 is TGTGCCAGCAGCCCGAATCCGGCAGGGTTAAGCGACAATGAGCAGTTCTTC. This translates into CASSPNPAGLSDNEQFF. Full variable domain (outside the CDR3, taken from reference TRBV11-2 and TRBJ2-1): EAGVAQSPRYKIIEKRQSVAFWCNPISGHATLYWYQQILGQGPKLLIQFQNNGVVDDSQLPKDRFSAERLKGVDSTLKIQPAKLEDSAVYLCASSPNPAGLSDNEQFFGPGTRLTVL.

The chain couples TRBV27 to TRBJ2-7, with D maybe TRBD2 (5 bases). With 3 bases removed from V and 3 bases from J, the gap between germline ends came to 9 bases. The CDR3 spans 13 residues. Germline CDR1 MNHEY, CDR2 SMNVEV (reference sequence). Here the CDR3 DNA reads TGTGCCAGCAGTTTCCGGAGCGGCTACGAGCAGTACTTC. It codes for CASSFRSGYEQYF.

The chain links TRBV7-2 to TRBJ1-6; D gene unclear. Germline-derived CDR1 and CDR2 are SGHTA and FQGNSA. CDR3 size: 14 residues. Trimming shortened V by 1 base and J by 12 bases, and 13 bases separated the two germline ends. This CDR3 reads CASSLGGSSGPLHF. The CDR3 DNA sequence: TGTGCCAGCAGCTTAGGGGGAAGCTCCGGACCCCTCCACTTT.

This chain joins TRBV2 and TRBJ2-5; 7 bases map to TRBD1. CDR3 size: 15 residues. The germline V gene encodes CDR1 SNHLY and CDR2 FYNNEI. J lost 4 bases, V lost 6 bases, and 11 bases had no gene match. CDR3 sequence reads: CASRPEGAVGETQYF. The CDR3 bases are TGTGCCAGCAGGCCTGAGGGGGCGGTTGGAGAGACCCAGTACTTC.